This TCR beta chain is drawn from a study of blood T cell repertoires in COVID-19. The overall study: Both acute and convalescent COVID-19 samples were obtained from the United States, Italy and Spain. T cells, B-cell-depleted T cells, or PBMCs supplied cDNA or gDNA.

Germline V gene data show CDR1 as SGHNT and CDR2 as YENEEA. The CDR3 consists of 16 residues. Germline trimming cut 5 bases from V and 0 bases from J; bases unmatched to any gene: 6. Per the original methods: The assay estimated nucleated cells by amplifying reference gene primers. TCRdb keeps only in-frame clones here, not all; method: immunoSEQ multiplex PCR. That table gives V, J and clone size, and the DNA gave D and trimming. The table shows approximately 30,000 clones, with approximately 80% occurring only once. The sample was peripheral blood. This TCR was recovered from a man in his 70s with active COVID-19. The J gene is TRBJ1-4, the V gene TRBV11-3, with 7 bases identical to TRBD1. Here the CDR3 reads CASSDRQGSTNEKLFF. The DNA of the CDR3 is TGTGCCAGCAGCGACCGACAGGGATCAACTAATGAAAAACTGTTTTTT. Based on the CDR3 plus reference TRBV11-3 and TRBJ1-4, the full variable domain is EAGVVQSPRYKIIEKKQPVAFWCNPISGHNTLYWYLQNLGQGPELLIRYENEEAVDDSQLPKDRFSAERLKGVDSTLKIQPAELGDSAVYLCASSDRQGSTNEKLFFGSGTQLSVL.